This T cell receptor (beta chain) was captured in a study of control samples from healthy donors and cancer patients. The repertoire was sequenced with immunoSEQ multiplex PCR; TCRdb's copy has only in-frame clones and lacks some. The sample holds approximately 90,000 clones, more than 75% seen once. This TCR was recovered from a woman aged 40 to 50 in good health. Source material: blood.

The CDR3 reads CASSRQLRGDIQYF. In DNA, the CDR3 is TGCGCCAGCAGCCGACAACTGAGGGGGGACATTCAGTACTTC. This chain uses TRBV4-1 with TRBJ2-4; D may match TRBD1 or TRBD2 (6 bases each). Germline V CDR1 and CDR2: MGHRA, YSYEKL. The V end lost 4 bases, the J end lost 8 bases, and 15 bases lay between the germline ends. The CDR3 covers 14 residues.